Following are 23 T cell receptor beta chains from one sample sequenced in a study of early T cells in non-severe SARS-CoV-2 infection. TCRdb re-called the 5' RACE reads through MiXCR, storing one row per CDR3 protein. The sample holds tens of thousands of distinct CDR3 sequences, about 13% seen once. Material for sequencing was whole blood. These receptors all stem from an adult who was a healthcare worker with PCR-confirmed SARS-CoV-2 infection or an uninfected control (not recorded which).

This clonotype has only a few counts. The chain combines TRBV5-1 with TRBJ1-2; 10 bases are shared with TRBD1. Germline assignment: CDR1 SGHRS and CDR2 YFSETQ. The CDR3 is 13 residues long. V lost 4 bases to trimming and J lost 6 bases; unmatched junction nucleotides: 3. The CDR3 DNA reads TGCGCCAGCAGCCAGACAGGGGGCGATGGCTACACCTTC. Translation: CASSQTGGDGYTF.

This clonotype came up a few times. The rearrangement uses TRBV12-3 or TRBV12-4 and TRBJ2-2; 7 bases line up with TRBD1. After removal of 5 bases from V and 6 bases from J, the junction contained 0 bases not matched to a gene. The CDR3 contains 12 residues. This chain's CDR3 is CASSDRAGELFF. The CDR3 region has the DNA TGTGCCAGCAGTGACAGGGCCGGGGAGCTGTTTTTT.

This clonotype occurred many times. This chain uses TRBV2 with TRBJ2-5; D is unclear. The V gene's germline CDR1 is SNHLY and CDR2 FYNNEI. The CDR3 has 15 amino acids. Trimming pared 6 bases from V and 1 base from J, leaving 15 bases between. The CDR3 is CASRPGGAVQETQYF. For the CDR3, the DNA is TGTGCCAGCAGGCCGGGCGGAGCAGTCCAAGAGACCCAGTACTTC.

This clonotype was recorded many times. The chain joins TRBV11-2 to TRBJ2-7, with D tentatively TRBD2 (6 bases). This CDR3 spans 15 amino acids. CDR1 and CDR2 (germline): SGHAT, FQNNGV. The V end lost 5 bases, the J end lost 0 bases, and 14 bases lay between the germline ends. Here the CDR3 reads CASSPLALSSYEQYF. The CDR3 DNA is TGTGCCAGCAGCCCTCTAGCGTTGAGCTCCTACGAGCAGTACTTC. Complete variable domain (other parts from reference TRBV11-2 and TRBJ2-7): EAGVAQSPRYKIIEKRQSVAFWCNPISGHATLYWYQQILGQGPKLLIQFQNNGVVDDSQLPKDRFSAERLKGVDSTLKIQPAKLEDSAVYLCASSPLALSSYEQYFGPGTRLTVT.

The chain combines TRBV27 with TRBJ2-1, with 8 bases aligning to TRBD2. Trimming cost V 7 bases and J 5 bases; bases outside gene matches: 7. There are 14 residues in the CDR3. Germline loops: CDR1 MNHEY, CDR2 SMNVEV (reference sequence). The CDR3 coding sequence is TGTGCCAGCACAAGCGGGAGAGGGGACAATGAGCAGTTCTTC. It codes for CASTSGRGDNEQFF.

This clonotype has ten or more counts. The chain has TRBV7-2 and TRBJ2-3, with D possibly matching TRBD1 (6 bases). This CDR3 region has 17 residues. Germline CDR1 SGHTA, CDR2 FQGNSA. V lost 1 base and J 0 bases, leaving 14 bases between the germline ends. CDR3 bases: TGTGCCAGCAGCTTAGGGGTGGACAGTCATAGCACAGATACGCAGTATTTT. It codes for CASSLGVDSHSTDTQYF.

J is TRBJ1-2 and V is TRBV28; no clear D. Trimming shortened V by 0 bases and J by 2 bases, and 10 bases separated the two germline ends. The CDR3 loop spans 15 amino acids. The germline V gene encodes CDR1 MDHEN and CDR2 SYDVKM. CDR3 protein: CASSLWSLRNYGYTF. The CDR3 DNA sequence: TGTGCCAGCAGTTTATGGTCCCTAAGGAACTATGGCTACACCTTC.

This clonotype was seen at least ten times. This rearrangement joins TRBV2 to TRBJ2-1; 10 nucleotides agree with TRBD2. The germline CDR1 and CDR2 sequences are SNHLY and FYNNEI. V gave up 7 bases and J gave up 7 bases; unmatched junction bases: 10. CDR3 length: 15 amino acids. The CDR3, as DNA: TGTGCCAGCACCCCGGGACTAGCGTTCTTAAATGAGCAGTTCTTC. Its translation is CASTPGLAFLNEQFF.

A remark on this clonotype: This clone may be a read error of a much larger clone one base away. The final CDR3 position lacks the conserved phenylalanine or tryptophan, pointing to a likely read error. V usage is TRBV12-3 or TRBV12-4 and J usage is TRBJ2-7, with TRBD1 matching 7 bases. This CDR3 is built from 14 residues. V lost 6 bases, J lost 3 bases, and 8 bases stayed unmatched. The CDR3 here is CASSRRQGNYEQYS. In nucleotides, the CDR3 is TGTGCCAGCAGCCGAAGACAGGGAAACTACGAGCAGTACTCC.

CDR3 residues: CASSRSRGIVYEQYF. The CDR3 bases are TGTGCCAGCAGCCGTTCCAGGGGGATCGTCTACGAGCAGTACTTC. The rearrangement joins TRBV27 to TRBJ2-7; 7 bases match TRBD1. CDR1 MNHEY and CDR2 SMNVEV come from the germline V gene (reference sequence). CDR3 length: 15 residues. V shed 6 bases and J 3 bases; nucleotides not matched to a gene: 11.

This sequence joins TRBV7-9 and TRBJ1-3, with D possibly TRBD1 on 6 matching bases. V lost 2 bases and J 0 bases, leaving 11 bases between the germline ends. Germline loops: CDR1 SEHNR, CDR2 FQNEAQ (reference sequence). This CDR3 has 16 amino acids. CDR3 nucleotide sequence: TGTGCCAGCAGCTTACCGGGGGCATACTCTGGAAACACCATATATTTT. As protein: CASSLPGAYSGNTIYF. Looking up the rest from reference TRBV7-9 and TRBJ1-3 gives the full variable domain: DTGVSQNPRHKITKRGQNVTFRCDPISEHNRLYWYRQTLGQGPEFLTYFQNEAQLEKSRLLSDRFSAERPKGSFSTLEIQRTEQGDSAMYLCASSLPGAYSGNTIYFGEGSWLTVV.

This rearrangement joins TRBV11-3 to TRBJ2-3; 8 bases map to TRBD1. V gave up 3 bases and J gave up 5 bases; unmatched junction bases: 7. Looked up from germline, CDR1 is SGHNT and CDR2 is YENEEA. This CDR3 spans 15 amino acids. The CDR3 DNA reads as TGTGCCAGCAGCTTCCAGGGGGCGAGGTTAGATACGCAGTATTTT. Translation: CASSFQGARLDTQYF.

This clonotype came up a few times. J is TRBJ2-3 and V is TRBV5-4; 9 bases map to TRBD2. Unmatched junction bases numbered 6, after V lost 4 bases and J lost 3 bases. Germline V lookup: CDR1 SGHNT, CDR2 YYREEE (reference sequence). The CDR3 is made up of 15 amino acids. The CDR3 region has the DNA TGTGCCAGCAGCCTTAGCGGGAGCGCGACAGATACGCAGTATTTT. Translation gives CASSLSGSATDTQYF.

The chain links TRBV15 to TRBJ2-3; 10 bases are shared with TRBD2. In germline, CDR1 is LNHNV, CDR2 YYDKDF (reference sequence). There are 18 residues in the CDR3. The V and J ends lost 1 base and 5 bases, in that order; junction bases with no gene match: 12. The CDR3: CATSRVIEASGRKDTQYF. The CDR3 DNA is TGTGCCACCAGCAGAGTTATTGAGGCTAGCGGGAGAAAAGATACGCAGTATTTT. Full variable domain (rest looked up from reference TRBV15 and TRBJ2-3): DAMVIQNPRYQVTQFGKPVTLSCSQTLNHNVMYWYQQKSSQAPKLLFHYYDKDFNNEADTPDNFQSRRPNTSFCFLDIRSPGLGDTAMYLCATSRVIEASGRKDTQYFGPGTRLTVL.

This clonotype was picked up a small number of times. The genes are TRBV4-2 and TRBJ1-2, with 7 bases fitting TRBD1. The germline gives CDR1 LGHNA, CDR2 YNFKEQ. Trimming removed 1 base from V and 4 bases from J; junction bases left unmatched: 6. The CDR3 is 15 amino acids. The CDR3 sequence: CASSQGITGAYGYTF. The CDR3 bases are TGTGCCAGCAGCCAAGGGATTACAGGGGCCTATGGCTACACCTTC.

The sample holds many counts of this clonotype. This rearrangement joins TRBV27 to TRBJ1-2; D is unresolved. This CDR3 spans 17 amino acids. The germline gives CDR1 MNHEY, CDR2 SMNVEV (reference sequence). The V end lost 7 bases, the J end lost 7 bases, and 28 bases lay between the germline ends. CDR3 in DNA: TGTGCCAGCACCCGGCTTCGATTAGGCACACTGGATGTTGGCTACACCTTC. Translated, it gives CASTRLRLGTLDVGYTF.

Here the CDR3 reads CASSFRGRGKSPYEQYF. In nucleotides, the CDR3 is TGTGCCAGCAGTTTTCGGGGGCGGGGGAAATCGCCCTACGAGCAGTACTTC. The rearrangement links TRBV28 to TRBJ2-7; TRBD2 is a possible D gene (7 bases). The CDR3 consists of 17 residues. The germline V gene encodes CDR1 MDHEN and CDR2 SYDVKM. Trimming took off 3 bases at V and 2 bases at J, with 20 bases between the two ends.

V and J are TRBV5-1 and TRBJ1-1, with 9 bases identical to TRBD1. There are 14 residues in the CDR3. V was clipped by 5 bases and J by 11 bases; unmatched bases: 13. From germline, CDR1 is SGHRS and CDR2 YFSETQ. The CDR3 region has the DNA TGCGCCAGCAGATCCGGGACAGGGTTCGATCGGGCTTTCTTT. Encoded protein: CASRSGTGFDRAFF.

By share, this clonotype counts as medium-sized. V is TRBV6-6 and J is TRBJ2-6; no clear D gene. This CDR3 is built from 15 residues. V lost 0 bases and J 4 bases, leaving 7 bases between the germline ends. Germline V CDR1 and CDR2: MNHNY, SVGAGI (reference sequence). As DNA, the CDR3 is TGTGCCAGCAGTTACTCTGACTCCGGGGCCAACGTCCTGACTTTC. Translating it yields CASSYSDSGANVLTF.

This clonotype was counted many times. This rearrangement joins TRBV3-1 to TRBJ1-1; D is unresolved. CDR1 and CDR2 (germline): LGHDT, YNNKEL (reference sequence). The CDR3 is 13 residues long. Trimming shortened V by 1 base and J by 4 bases, and 7 bases separated the two germline ends. CDR3 nucleotides: TGTGCCAGCAGCCAAGGGTGGGGCACTGAAGCTTTCTTT. The encoded protein is CASSQGWGTEAFF.

Many counts were recorded for this clonotype. The J gene is TRBJ1-3, the V gene TRBV4-2, with D possibly TRBD1 on 5 matching bases. The CDR3 contains 16 residues. Germline V gene data show CDR1 as LGHNA and CDR2 as YNFKEQ. V dropped 8 bases and J dropped 1 base, with 18 bases sitting between them. The chain's CDR3 is CASSRGISVSGNTIYF. CDR3 in DNA: TGTGCCAGCTCAAGGGGAATATCGGTATCTGGAAACACCATATATTTT.

Ten or more counts support this clonotype. This chain connects TRBV19 to TRBJ1-5; a weak D match, TRBD1 (6 bases). This CDR3 contains 16 residues. V lost 7 bases, J lost 12 bases, and 28 bases lay in between. Germline CDR1 and CDR2: LNHDA and SQIVND (reference sequence). The CDR3: CASTRREIGRGSLQHF. The CDR3 DNA sequence: TGTGCCAGTACCCGTAGGGAGATCGGTAGGGGGAGCCTCCAGCATTTT. The full variable domain, completed using reference TRBV19 and TRBJ1-5, is DGGITQSPKYLFRKEGQNVTLSCEQNLNHDAMYWYRQDPGQGLRLIYYSQIVNDFQKGDIAEGYSVSREKKESFPLTVTSAQKNPTAFYLCASTRREIGRGSLQHFGDGTRLSIL.

Only a few counts were recorded for this clonotype. This rearrangement joins TRBV5-1 to TRBJ1-1; D is undetermined. The V and J ends lost 4 bases and 5 bases respectively, with 12 bases between them. CDR3 length equals 13 residues. Germline V gene data show CDR1 as SGHRS and CDR2 as YFSETQ. This CDR3 reads CASSQTTVTEAFF. The DNA of the CDR3 is TGCGCCAGCAGCCAAACGACGGTTACTGAAGCTTTCTTT.